Listed below are T cell receptor beta chains from one sample, sequenced in a study of T cell clonotyping in hematopoietic cell transplantation. Sequenced by immunoSEQ multiplex PCR; TCRdb stores in-frame clones only, minus some. There are several thousand clones in the sample; almost 80% occur only once, and approximately 16% lies in the top ten. Sequenced material: PBMCs, taken 180 days after allogeneic stem cell transplant. The source is a male patient in his thirties or forties who had an allogeneic stem cell transplant from a related donor, so the T cells may come from the graft donor. Some clones in this sample may be carry-over from other donors' samples. CDR3s include the opening cysteine and the closing phenylalanine or tryptophan. The order of the fields is V gene, clone size, D gene, J gene, CDR3 protein, CDR3 DNA. D genes are given only for firm matches. Clone size is shown for a subset of rows, as once, few, many or a class of expanded clone.

>TRBV7-3|.|TRBD2|TRBJ2-3
CASSWGPGLASGYTQYF
TGTGCCAGCAGCTGGGGGCCGGGACTAGCGTCGGGGTATACGCAGTATTTT
>TRBV5-1|.|.|TRBJ1-2
CASSLEQLAGGYTF
TGCGCCAGCAGCTTGGAACAGTTGGCCGGTGGCTACACCTTC
>TRBV6-5|few|.|TRBJ2-7
CASSYSWGHEQYF
TGTGCCAGCAGTTACTCTTGGGGCCACGAGCAGTACTTC
>TRBV19|.|.|TRBJ1-2
CASSTPLRRDSNYGYTF
TGTGCCAGTAGTACCCCCTTGAGAAGGGATTCTAACTATGGCTACACCTTC
>TRBV19|.|.|TRBJ2-1
CASSMSYNEQFF
TGTGCCAGTAGTATGTCCTACAATGAGCAGTTCTTC
>TRBV28|.|.|TRBJ2-5
CASSFGKGDGHQETQYF
TGTGCCAGCAGTTTTGGGAAAGGGGATGGGCACCAAGAGACCCAGTACTTC
>TRBV2|.|.|TRBJ2-4
CASSLGLAKNIQYF
TGTGCCAGCAGCCTGGGCCTAGCCAAAAACATTCAGTACTTC
>TRBV4-3|.|.|TRBJ2-3
CASSLKIGDTQYF
TGCGCCAGCAGCCTAAAAATCGGGGATACGCAGTATTTT
>TRBV9|.|.|TRBJ1-1
CASSLDRNTEAFF
TGTGCCAGCAGCCTTGACAGGAACACTGAAGCTTTCTTT
>TRBV7-9|.|TRBD1|TRBJ2-7
CASSSMGGDRGYEQYF
TGTGCCAGCAGCTCAATGGGTGGGGACAGGGGCTACGAGCAGTACTTC
>TRBV7-9|.|.|TRBJ1-2
CASSLTEDYGYTF
TGTGCCAGCAGCCTAACAGAAGACTATGGCTACACCTTC
>TRBV4-2|.|.|TRBJ1-2
CASSQAPGHNYGYTF
TGTGCCAGCAGCCAAGCCCCAGGGCATAACTATGGCTACACCTTC
>TRBV9|.|TRBD1|TRBJ1-5
CASSVGTGDSNQPQHF
TGTGCCAGCAGCGTAGGGACAGGGGATAGCAATCAGCCCCAGCATTTT
>TRBV6-1|once|.|TRBJ2-5
CASRLRTNQETQYF
TGTGCCAGCAGACTCCGGACCAACCAAGAGACCCAGTACTTC
>TRBV19|.|.|TRBJ1-1
CASSIWVNTEAFF
TGTGCCAGTAGTATTTGGGTAAACACTGAAGCTTTCTTT
>TRBV29-1|.|.|TRBJ1-1
CSVVARGPTEAFF
TGCAGCGTTGTCGCCAGGGGCCCCACTGAAGCTTTCTTT
>TRBV4-1|.|.|TRBJ2-1
CASSQSIVRMRALGDEQFF
TGCGCCAGCAGCCAAAGTATAGTCAGGATGAGAGCCTTAGGGGATGAGCAGTTCTTC
>TRBV2|.|.|TRBJ1-5
CASSELNSYQPQHF
TGTGCCAGCAGTGAACTCAATTCTTATCAGCCCCAGCATTTT
>TRBV4-1|.|.|TRBJ2-1
CASSQSRDHNEQFF
TGCGCCAGCAGCCAGTCACGGGACCACAATGAGCAGTTCTTC
>TRBV11-3|few|.|TRBJ2-7
CASSLVNGTKRYEQYF
TGTGCCAGCAGCTTAGTTAATGGGACAAAAAGATACGAGCAGTACTTC
>TRBV4-3|.|.|TRBJ1-2
CASSQDGAGPYGYTF
TGCGCCAGCAGCCAAGATGGTGCAGGCCCCTATGGCTACACCTTC
>TRBV4-2|.|TRBD1|TRBJ1-2
CASSQPGTGGNYGYTF
TGTGCCAGCAGCCAACCAGGGACAGGGGGTAACTATGGCTACACCTTC
>TRBV27|.|TRBD1|TRBJ1-2
CAIPQIGQGSYGYTF
TGTGCCATCCCCCAAATTGGACAGGGAAGCTATGGCTACACCTTC
>TRBV4-1|few|.|TRBJ1-2
CASSQVQAGNLGYTF
TGCGCCAGCAGCCAAGTCCAGGCGGGGAACTTGGGCTACACCTTC
>TRBV30|.|TRBD1|TRBJ1-6
CAWSQSHRGGSSPLHF
TGTGCCTGGAGTCAGTCCCACAGGGGAGGTAGTTCACCCCTCCACTTT
>TRBV7-7|medium-sized|TRBD1|TRBJ1-2
CYPRGTANYGYTF
TGCTACCCCCGTGGGACAGCTAACTATGGCTACACCTTC
>TRBV7-8|.|.|TRBJ2-2
CASSPYYDTGELFF
TGTGCCAGCAGCCCCTACTACGACACCGGGGAGCTGTTTTTT
>TRBV6-6|.|.|TRBJ1-5
CASSYSGWEPYQPQHF
TGTGCCAGCAGTTACTCAGGATGGGAGCCCTATCAGCCCCAGCATTTT
>TRBV19|.|TRBD1|TRBJ1-5
CASHRGALGQGYQPQHF
TGTGCCAGTCACCGGGGAGCCTTGGGACAGGGGTATCAGCCCCAGCATTTT
>TRBV19|.|TRBD2|TRBJ2-1
CASRELAGVNNEQFF
TGTGCCAGTAGGGAACTAGCGGGGGTTAACAATGAGCAGTTCTTC
>TRBV6-9|few|.|TRBJ2-1
CASRGWAGNYNEQFF
TGTGCCAGCAGAGGTTGGGCAGGGAATTACAATGAGCAGTTCTTC
>TRBV28|few|.|TRBJ1-1
CASSLFKSDRDTEAFF
TGTGCCAGCAGTTTATTCAAGTCCGACAGAGACACTGAAGCTTTCTTT
>TRBV6-4|.|.|TRBJ2-7
CASSDSYGTGEQYF
TGTGCCAGCAGTGACTCCTACGGGACGGGCGAGCAGTACTTC
>TRBV10-2|few|.|TRBJ1-2
CASSVPGHYGYTF
TGCGCCAGCAGCGTCCCGGGACATTATGGCTACACCTTC
>TRBV10-3|.|.|TRBJ1-1
CAISQQGSEAFF
TGTGCCATCAGCCAACAGGGTTCGGAAGCTTTCTTT
>TRBV4-2|.|.|TRBJ1-5
CASSQSEGLAQPQHF
TGTGCCAGCAGCCAGAGTGAGGGGCTCGCTCAGCCCCAGCATTTT
>TRBV6-1|.|.|TRBJ2-5
CASSATGRETQYF
TGTGCCAGCAGTGCCACGGGTCGGGAGACCCAGTACTTC